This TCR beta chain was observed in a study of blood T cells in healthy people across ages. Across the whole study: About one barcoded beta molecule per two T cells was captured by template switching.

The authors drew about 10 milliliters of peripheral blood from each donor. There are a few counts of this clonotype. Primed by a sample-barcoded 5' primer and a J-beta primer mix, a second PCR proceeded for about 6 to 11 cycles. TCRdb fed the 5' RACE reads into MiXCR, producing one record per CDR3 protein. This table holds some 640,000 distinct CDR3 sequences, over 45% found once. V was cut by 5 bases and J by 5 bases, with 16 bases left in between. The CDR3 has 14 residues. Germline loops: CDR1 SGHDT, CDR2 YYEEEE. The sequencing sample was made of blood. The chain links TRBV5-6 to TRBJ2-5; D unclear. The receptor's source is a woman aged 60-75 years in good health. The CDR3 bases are TGTGCCAGCAGTGGAGCAGGCCTTGGGGAGACCCAGTACTTC. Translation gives CASSGAGLGETQYF.